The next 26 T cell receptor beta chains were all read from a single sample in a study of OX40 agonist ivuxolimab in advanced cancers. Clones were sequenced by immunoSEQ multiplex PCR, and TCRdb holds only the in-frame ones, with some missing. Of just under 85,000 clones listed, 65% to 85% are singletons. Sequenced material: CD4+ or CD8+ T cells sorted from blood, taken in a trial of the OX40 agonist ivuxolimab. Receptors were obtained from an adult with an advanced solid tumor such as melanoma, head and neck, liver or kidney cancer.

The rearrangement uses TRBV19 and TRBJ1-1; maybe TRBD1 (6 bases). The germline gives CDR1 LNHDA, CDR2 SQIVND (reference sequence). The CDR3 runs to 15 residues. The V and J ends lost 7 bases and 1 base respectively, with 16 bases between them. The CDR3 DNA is TGTGCCAGTAACCCCCACAGGGCCGGGAACACTGAAGCTTTCTTT. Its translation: CASNPHRAGNTEAFF.

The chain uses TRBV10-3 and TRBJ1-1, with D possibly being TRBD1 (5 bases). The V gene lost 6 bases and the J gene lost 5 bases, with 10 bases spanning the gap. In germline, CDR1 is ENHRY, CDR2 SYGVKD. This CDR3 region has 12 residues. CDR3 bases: TGTGCCATCAGGAAAGGGGAGACTGAAGCTTTCTTT. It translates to CAIRKGETEAFF.

CDR3 DNA sequence: TGTGCCAGCAGTGACTCTAGCGGGGGGGCCACAGATACGCAGTATTTT. Translated, it gives CASSDSSGGATDTQYF. V is TRBV6-4 and J is TRBJ2-3, with 11 positions matching TRBD2. The CDR3 totals 16 residues. Germline lookup yields CDR1 MRHNA and CDR2 SNTAGT. The V gene end was trimmed by 0 bases and the J gene end by 2 bases; junction bases not matched to a gene: 1.

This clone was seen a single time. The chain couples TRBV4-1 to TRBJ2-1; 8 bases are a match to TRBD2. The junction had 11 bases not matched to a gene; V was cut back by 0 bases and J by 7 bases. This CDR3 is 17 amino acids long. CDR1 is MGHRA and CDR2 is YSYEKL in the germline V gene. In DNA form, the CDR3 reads TGCGCCAGCAGCCAAGATTCAGCGGGGGCAACTGAAAATGAGCAGTTCTTC. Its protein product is CASSQDSAGATENEQFF.

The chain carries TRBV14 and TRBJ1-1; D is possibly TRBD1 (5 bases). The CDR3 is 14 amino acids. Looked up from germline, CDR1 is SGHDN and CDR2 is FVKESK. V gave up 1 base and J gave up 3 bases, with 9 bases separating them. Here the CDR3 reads CASSQVREDTEAFF. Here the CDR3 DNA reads TGTGCCAGCAGCCAAGTCAGGGAAGACACTGAAGCTTTCTTT.

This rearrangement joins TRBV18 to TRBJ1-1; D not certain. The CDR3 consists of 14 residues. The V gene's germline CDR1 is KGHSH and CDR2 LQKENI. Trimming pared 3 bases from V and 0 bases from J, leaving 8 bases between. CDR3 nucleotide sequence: TGTGCCAGCTCACCTGACATAATGAACACTGAAGCTTTCTTT. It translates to CASSPDIMNTEAFF.

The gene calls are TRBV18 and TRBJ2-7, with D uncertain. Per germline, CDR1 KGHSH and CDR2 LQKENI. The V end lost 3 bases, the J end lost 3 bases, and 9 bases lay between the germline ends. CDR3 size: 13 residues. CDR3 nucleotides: TGTGCCAGCTCACCGGACGGAAACTACGAGCAGTACTTC. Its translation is CASSPDGNYEQYF.

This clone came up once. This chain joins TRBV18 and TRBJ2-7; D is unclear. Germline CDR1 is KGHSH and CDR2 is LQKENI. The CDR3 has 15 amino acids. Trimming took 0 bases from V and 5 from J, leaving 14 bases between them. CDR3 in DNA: TGTGCCAGCTCACCACCGGCGTACCTAGGCGACGAGCAGTACTTC. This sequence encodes CASSPPAYLGDEQYF.

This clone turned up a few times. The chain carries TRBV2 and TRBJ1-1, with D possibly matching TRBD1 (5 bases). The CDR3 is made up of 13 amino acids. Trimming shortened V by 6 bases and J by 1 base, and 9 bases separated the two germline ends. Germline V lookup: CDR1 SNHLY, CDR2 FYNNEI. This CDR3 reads CASRAGQNTEAFF. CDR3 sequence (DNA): TGTGCCAGCAGGGCCGGACAGAACACTGAAGCTTTCTTT.

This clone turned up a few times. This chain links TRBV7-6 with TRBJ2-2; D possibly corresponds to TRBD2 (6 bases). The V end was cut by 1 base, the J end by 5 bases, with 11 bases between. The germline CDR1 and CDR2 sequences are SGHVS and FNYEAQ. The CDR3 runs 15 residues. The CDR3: CASSLGTTRTGELFF. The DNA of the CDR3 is TGTGCCAGCAGCTTAGGGACTACCAGGACCGGGGAGCTGTTTTTT.

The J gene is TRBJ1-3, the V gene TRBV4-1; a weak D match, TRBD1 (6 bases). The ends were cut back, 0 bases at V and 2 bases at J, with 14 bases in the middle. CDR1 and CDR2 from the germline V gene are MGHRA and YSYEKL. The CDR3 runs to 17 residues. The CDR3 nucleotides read TGCGCCAGCAGCCAAGAGGCCCCCGACAGGCCTGGAAACACCATATATTTT. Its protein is CASSQEAPDRPGNTIYF.

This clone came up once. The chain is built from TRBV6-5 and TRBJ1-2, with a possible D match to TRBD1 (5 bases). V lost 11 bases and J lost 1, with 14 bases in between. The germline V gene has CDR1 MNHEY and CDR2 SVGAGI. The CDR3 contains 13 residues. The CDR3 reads CAVRQGVNYGYTF. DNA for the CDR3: TGTGCCGTCAGGCAGGGAGTTAACTATGGCTACACCTTC.

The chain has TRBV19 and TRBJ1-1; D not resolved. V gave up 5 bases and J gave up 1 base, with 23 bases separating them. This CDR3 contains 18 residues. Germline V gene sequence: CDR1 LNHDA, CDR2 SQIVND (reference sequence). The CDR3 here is CASSEFATQDSPNTEAFF. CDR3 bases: TGTGCCAGTAGTGAATTCGCCACACAAGATAGCCCGAACACTGAAGCTTTCTTT.

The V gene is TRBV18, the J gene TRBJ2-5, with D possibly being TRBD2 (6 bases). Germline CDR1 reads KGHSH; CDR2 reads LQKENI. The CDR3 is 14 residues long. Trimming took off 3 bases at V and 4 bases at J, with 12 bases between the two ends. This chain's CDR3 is CASSPLRGGETQYF. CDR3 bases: TGTGCCAGCTCACCCCTCCGGGGAGGAGAGACCCAGTACTTC.

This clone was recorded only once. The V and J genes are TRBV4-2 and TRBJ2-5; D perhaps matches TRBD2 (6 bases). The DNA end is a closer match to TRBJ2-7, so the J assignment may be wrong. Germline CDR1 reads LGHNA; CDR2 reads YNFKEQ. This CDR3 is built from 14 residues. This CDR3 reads CASSLGRGTYEQYF. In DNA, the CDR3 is TGTGCCAGCAGCCTAGGCCGGGGGACTTACGAGCAGTACTTC.

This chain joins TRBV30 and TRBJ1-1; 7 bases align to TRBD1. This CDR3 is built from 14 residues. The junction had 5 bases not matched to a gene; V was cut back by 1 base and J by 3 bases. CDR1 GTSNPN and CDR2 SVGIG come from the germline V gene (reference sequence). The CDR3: CAWSAPGGYTEAFF. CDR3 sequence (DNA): TGTGCCTGGAGTGCACCAGGGGGATACACTGAAGCTTTCTTT. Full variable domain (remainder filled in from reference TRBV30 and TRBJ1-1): SQTIHQWPATLVQPVGSPLSLECTVEGTSNPNLYWYRQAAGRGLQLLFYSVGIGQISSEVPQNLSASRPQDRQFILSSKKLLLSDSGFYLCAWSAPGGYTEAFFGQGTRLTVV.

In nucleotides, the CDR3 is TGTGCCAGCTCACCATCAACAAAGGGGTCATTGAATGAAAAACTGTTTTTT. It encodes CASSPSTKGSLNEKLFF. The chain recombines TRBV18 with TRBJ1-4; perhaps TRBD1 as D (5 bases). Germline V gives CDR1 KGHSH, CDR2 LQKENI. Trimming cost V 2 bases and J 5 bases, with 18 bases left between them. The CDR3 length is 17 residues.

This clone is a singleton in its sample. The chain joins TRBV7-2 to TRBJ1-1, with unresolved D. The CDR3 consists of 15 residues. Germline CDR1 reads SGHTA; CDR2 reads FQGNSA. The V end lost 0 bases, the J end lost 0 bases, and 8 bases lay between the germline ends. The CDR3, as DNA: TGTGCCAGCAGCTTAGCGCCGGGGATGAACACTGAAGCTTTCTTT. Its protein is CASSLAPGMNTEAFF.

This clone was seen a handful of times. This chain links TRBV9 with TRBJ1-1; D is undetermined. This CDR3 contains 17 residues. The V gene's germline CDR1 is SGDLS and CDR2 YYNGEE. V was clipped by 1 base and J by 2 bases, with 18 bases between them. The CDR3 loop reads CASSVTFEGGGNTEAFF. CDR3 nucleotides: TGTGCCAGCAGCGTAACTTTTGAGGGTGGTGGAAACACTGAAGCTTTCTTT.

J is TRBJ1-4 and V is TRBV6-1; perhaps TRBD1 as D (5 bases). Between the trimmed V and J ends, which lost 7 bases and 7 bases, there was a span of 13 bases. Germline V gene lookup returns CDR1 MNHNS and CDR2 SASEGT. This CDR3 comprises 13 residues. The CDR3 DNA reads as TGTGCCAGCATGGGGCCAGACGGTGAAAAACTGTTTTTT. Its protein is CASMGPDGEKLFF.

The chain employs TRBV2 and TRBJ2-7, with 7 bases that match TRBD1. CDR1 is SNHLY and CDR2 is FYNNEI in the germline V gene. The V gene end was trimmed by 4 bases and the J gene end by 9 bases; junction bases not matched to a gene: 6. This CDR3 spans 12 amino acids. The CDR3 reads CASSATGVPQYF. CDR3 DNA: TGTGCCAGCAGTGCCACAGGGGTGCCGCAGTACTTC.

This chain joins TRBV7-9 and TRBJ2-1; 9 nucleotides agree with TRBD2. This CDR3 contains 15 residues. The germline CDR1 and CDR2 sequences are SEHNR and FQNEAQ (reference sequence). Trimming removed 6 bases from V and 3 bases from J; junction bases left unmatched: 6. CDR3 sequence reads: CASSSSGIGYNEQFF. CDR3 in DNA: TGTGCCAGCAGTTCTAGCGGGATCGGCTACAATGAGCAGTTCTTC.

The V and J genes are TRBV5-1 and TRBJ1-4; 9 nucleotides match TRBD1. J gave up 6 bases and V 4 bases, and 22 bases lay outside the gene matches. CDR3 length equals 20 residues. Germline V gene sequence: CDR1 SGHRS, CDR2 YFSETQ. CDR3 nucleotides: TGCGCCAGCAGCCGTAAATTGGGGACAGGGACATTTGTGGGCGATGAAAAACTGTTTTTT. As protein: CASSRKLGTGTFVGDEKLFF.

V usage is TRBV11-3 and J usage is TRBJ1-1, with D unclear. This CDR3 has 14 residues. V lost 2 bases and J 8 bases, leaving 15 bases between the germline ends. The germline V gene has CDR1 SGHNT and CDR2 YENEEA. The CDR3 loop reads CASSLSEVRAEAFF. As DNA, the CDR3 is TGTGCCAGCAGCTTATCTGAGGTTCGGGCCGAAGCTTTCTTT.

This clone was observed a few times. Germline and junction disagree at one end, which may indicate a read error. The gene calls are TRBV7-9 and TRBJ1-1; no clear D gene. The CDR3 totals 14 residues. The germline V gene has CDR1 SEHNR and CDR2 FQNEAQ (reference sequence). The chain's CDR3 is CASSHSTGNAEAFF. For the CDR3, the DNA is TGTGCCAGCAGCCACTCTACTGGGAACGCTGAAGCTTTCTTT. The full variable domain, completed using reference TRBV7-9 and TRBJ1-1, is DTGVSQNPRHKITKRGQNVTFRCDPISEHNRLYWYRQTLGQGPEFLTYFQNEAQLEKSRLLSDRFSAERPKGSFSTLEIQRTEQGDSAMYLCASSHSTGNAEAFFGQGTRLTVV.

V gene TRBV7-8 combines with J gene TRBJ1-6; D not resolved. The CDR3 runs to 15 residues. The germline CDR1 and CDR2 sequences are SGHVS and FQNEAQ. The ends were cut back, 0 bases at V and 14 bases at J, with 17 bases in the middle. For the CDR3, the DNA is TGTGCCAGCAGCTTAGCCCCTGGAAGCGTGTCGTCCCTCCACTTT. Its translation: CASSLAPGSVSSLHF.